These 9 T cell receptor beta chains came from one sample sequenced in a study of PD-1 blockade in classical Hodgkin lymphoma. Method: immunoSEQ multiplex PCR; TCRdb's copy keeps in-frame clones and lacks some. The data show around 40,000 clones, around 80% seen once. The patients all showed relapse after autologous stem cell transplantation, while their brentuximab vedotin exposure varied. Sequencing was performed on peripheral blood mononuclear cells (PBMCs), taken at baseline. These receptors all stem from a human donor with classical Hodgkin lymphoma.

V is TRBV4-1 and J is TRBJ2-3; D is unclear. This CDR3 contains 14 residues. The germline V and J ends were trimmed by 1 base and 5 bases, with 10 bases remaining between them. Looked up from germline, CDR1 is MGHRA and CDR2 is YSYEKL. The CDR3 reads CASSQARAVDTQYF. The CDR3 region has the DNA TGCGCCAGCAGCCAAGCTAGGGCGGTAGATACGCAGTATTTT.

The chain employs TRBV4-3 and TRBJ2-1; 8 bases are shared with TRBD1. Germline V gene sequence: CDR1 LGHNA, CDR2 YSLEER. The V segment lost 1 base and the J segment 2 bases; nucleotides outside the gene matches: 4. The CDR3 spans 16 residues. The CDR3 nucleotides are TGCGCCAGCAGCCAAGCGGCAGGGGGCCCCTACAATGAGCAGTTCTTC. Its translation is CASSQAAGGPYNEQFF.

In its sample, this clone was seen a few times. CDR3 sequence reads: CASSLRGGVTDTQYF. In DNA form, the CDR3 reads TGCGCCAGCAGCTTGAGGGGAGGGGTCACAGATACGCAGTATTTT. This rearrangement joins TRBV5-1 to TRBJ2-3; 7 bases align to TRBD2. CDR3 length: 15 amino acids. Germline V gene sequence: CDR1 SGHRS, CDR2 YFSETQ. V was clipped by 1 base and J by 2 bases; unmatched bases: 4.

The rearrangement links TRBV9 to TRBJ1-2; TRBD1 agrees at 9 bases. Trimming took 5 bases from V and 4 from J; bases not matched to a gene: 9. Germline assignment: CDR1 SGDLS and CDR2 YYNGEE. The CDR3 contains 15 residues. The CDR3, as DNA: TGTGCCAGCAGTTTTAGGGAGGGACAGGGCTATGGCTACACCTTC. The encoded protein is CASSFREGQGYGYTF.

This clone appeared a few times. V usage is TRBV7-8 and J usage is TRBJ2-7, with 8 bases that match TRBD1. Germline-derived CDR1 and CDR2 are SGHVS and FQNEAQ. This CDR3 spans 15 amino acids. J gave up 1 base and V 5 bases, and 7 bases lay outside the gene matches. CDR3 DNA sequence: TGTGCCAGCAGCACTTGGACAGGGCCGTCCTACGAGCAGTACTTC. It yields the protein CASSTWTGPSYEQYF.

The V call is TRBV7-2, the J call TRBJ1-1; D might be TRBD1 (5 bases). In germline, CDR1 is SGHTA, CDR2 FQGNSA. This CDR3 spans 14 amino acids. Trimming cost V 6 bases and J 0 bases, with 11 bases left between them. The DNA of the CDR3 is TGTGCCAGCAGGGGGGGAGAGGTGAACACTGAAGCTTTCTTT. It encodes CASRGGEVNTEAFF.

The J gene is TRBJ1-6, the V gene TRBV6-5, with 9 bases identical to TRBD1. Germline trimming cut 6 bases from V and 11 bases from J; bases unmatched to any gene: 11. Germline lookup yields CDR1 MNHEY and CDR2 SVGAGI. This CDR3 comprises 15 residues. The CDR3 loop reads CASREYRGRTAPLHF. CDR3 bases: TGTGCCAGCAGGGAATACAGGGGGCGCACGGCACCCCTCCACTTT.

The V call is TRBV6-1, the J call TRBJ1-5, with unresolved D. There are 13 residues in the CDR3. Germline loops: CDR1 MNHNS, CDR2 SASEGT. V lost 5 bases and J 5 bases, leaving 10 bases between the germline ends. The CDR3 region has the DNA TGTGCCAGCAGTTATTCTTCCTATCAGCCCCAGCATTTT. Its translation: CASSYSSYQPQHF.

The chain has TRBV4-1 and TRBJ2-1, with D tentatively TRBD2 (5 bases). Germline lookup yields CDR1 MGHRA and CDR2 YSYEKL. There are 15 residues in the CDR3. Between the trimmed V and J ends, which lost 2 bases and 2 bases, there was a span of 10 bases. CDR3 sequence: CASSQSRDPYNEQFF. The CDR3 DNA is TGCGCCAGCAGCCAAAGTCGGGATCCCTACAATGAGCAGTTCTTC.